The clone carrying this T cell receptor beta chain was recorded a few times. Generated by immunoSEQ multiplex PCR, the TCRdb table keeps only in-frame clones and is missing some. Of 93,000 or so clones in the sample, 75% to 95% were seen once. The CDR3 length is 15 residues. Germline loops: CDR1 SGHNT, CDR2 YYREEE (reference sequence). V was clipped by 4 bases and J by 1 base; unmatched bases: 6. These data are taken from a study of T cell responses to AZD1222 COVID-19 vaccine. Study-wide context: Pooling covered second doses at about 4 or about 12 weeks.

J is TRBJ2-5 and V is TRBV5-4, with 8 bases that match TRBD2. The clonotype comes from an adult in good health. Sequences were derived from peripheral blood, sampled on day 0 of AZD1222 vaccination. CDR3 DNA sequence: TGTGCCAGCAGCCGGGGGGGAGGGCCCCAAGAGACCCAGTACTTC. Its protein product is CASSRGGGPQETQYF. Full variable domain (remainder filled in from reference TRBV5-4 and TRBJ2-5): ETGVTQSPTHLIKTRGQQVTLRCSSQSGHNTVSWYQQALGQGPQFIFQYYREEENGRGNFPPRFSGLQFPNYSSELNVNALELDDSALYLCASSRGGGPQETQYFGPGTRLLVL.